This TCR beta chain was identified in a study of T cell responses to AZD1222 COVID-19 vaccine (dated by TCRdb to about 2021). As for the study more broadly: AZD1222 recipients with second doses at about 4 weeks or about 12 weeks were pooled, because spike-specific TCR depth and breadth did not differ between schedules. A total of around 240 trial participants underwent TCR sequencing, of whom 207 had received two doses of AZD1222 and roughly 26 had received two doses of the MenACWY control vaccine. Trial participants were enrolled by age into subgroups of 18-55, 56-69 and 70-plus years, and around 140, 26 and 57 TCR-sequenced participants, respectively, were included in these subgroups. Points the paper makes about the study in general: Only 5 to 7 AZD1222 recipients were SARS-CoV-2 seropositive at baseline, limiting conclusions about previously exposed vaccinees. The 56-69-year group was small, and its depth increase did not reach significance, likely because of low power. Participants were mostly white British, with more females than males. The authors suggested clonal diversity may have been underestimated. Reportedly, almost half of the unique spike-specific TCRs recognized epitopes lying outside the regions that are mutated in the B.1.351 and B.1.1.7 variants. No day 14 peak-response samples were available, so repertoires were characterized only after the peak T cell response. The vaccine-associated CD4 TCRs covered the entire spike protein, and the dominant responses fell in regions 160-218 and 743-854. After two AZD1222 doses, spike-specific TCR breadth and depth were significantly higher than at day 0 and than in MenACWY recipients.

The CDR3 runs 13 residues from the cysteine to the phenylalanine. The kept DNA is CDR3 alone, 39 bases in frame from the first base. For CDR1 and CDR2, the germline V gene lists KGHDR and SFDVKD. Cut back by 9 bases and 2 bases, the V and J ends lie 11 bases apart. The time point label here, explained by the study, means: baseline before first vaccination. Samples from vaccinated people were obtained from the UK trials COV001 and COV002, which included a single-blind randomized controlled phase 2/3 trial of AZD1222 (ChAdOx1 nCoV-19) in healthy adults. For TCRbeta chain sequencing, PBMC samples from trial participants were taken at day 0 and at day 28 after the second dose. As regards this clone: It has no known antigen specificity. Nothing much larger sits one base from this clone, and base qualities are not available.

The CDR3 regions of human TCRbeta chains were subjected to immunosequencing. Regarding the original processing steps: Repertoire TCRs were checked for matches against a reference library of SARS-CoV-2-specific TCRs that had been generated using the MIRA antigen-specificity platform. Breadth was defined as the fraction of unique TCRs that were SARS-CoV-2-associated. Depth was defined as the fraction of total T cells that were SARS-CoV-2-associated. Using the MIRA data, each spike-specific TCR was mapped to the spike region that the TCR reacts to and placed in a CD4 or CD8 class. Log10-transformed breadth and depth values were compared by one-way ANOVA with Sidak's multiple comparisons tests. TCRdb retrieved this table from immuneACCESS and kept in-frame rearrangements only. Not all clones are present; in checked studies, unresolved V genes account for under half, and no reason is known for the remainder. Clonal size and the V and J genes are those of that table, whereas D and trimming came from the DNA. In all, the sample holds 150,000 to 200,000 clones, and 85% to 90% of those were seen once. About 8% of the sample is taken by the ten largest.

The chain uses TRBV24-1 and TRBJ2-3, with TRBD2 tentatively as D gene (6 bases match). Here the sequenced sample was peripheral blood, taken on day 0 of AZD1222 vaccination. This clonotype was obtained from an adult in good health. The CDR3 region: CATAGTTTDTQYF. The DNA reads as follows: TGTGCCACCGCGGGGACCACCACAGATACGCAGTATTTT.